A single sample is the source of the 25 T cell receptor beta chains below, sequenced in a study of blood T cell repertoires in COVID-19. Sequenced by immunoSEQ multiplex PCR; TCRdb stores in-frame clones only, minus some. This repertoire shows 350,000 to 450,000 clones, 80% to 95% found once; its top ten account for 0.8% to 0.9%. Specimen: PBMCs or T cells enriched from blood (not recorded which). Source of these receptors: a middle-aged woman who had been exposed to COVID-19.

DNA of the CDR3: TGTGCCATCAGGAGGGGACTAGACTACGAGCAGTACTTC. Translating gives CAIRRGLDYEQYF. The chain has TRBV10-3 and TRBJ2-7; 8 nucleotides match TRBD2. Trimming removed 6 bases from V and 3 bases from J; junction bases left unmatched: 4. Germline V gives CDR1 ENHRY, CDR2 SYGVKD. The CDR3 runs 13 residues.

The chain is built from TRBV19 and TRBJ2-3; 7 bases line up with TRBD2. The V segment lost 0 bases and the J segment 4 bases; nucleotides outside the gene matches: 13. The CDR3 runs 18 residues. The germline CDR1 and CDR2 sequences are LNHDA and SQIVND (reference sequence). The CDR3 sequence: CASSIDLLGGSYSDTQYF. The DNA for the CDR3 is TGTGCCAGTAGTATAGATCTTTTGGGCGGGAGCTATTCAGATACGCAGTATTTT.

The chain employs TRBV19 and TRBJ1-5; 8 bases match TRBD1. The CDR3 is made up of 15 amino acids. The V gene's germline CDR1 is LNHDA and CDR2 SQIVND (reference sequence). V gave up 5 bases and J gave up 6 bases; unmatched junction bases: 9. CDR3: CASSRAGQGGQPQHF. CDR3 in DNA: TGTGCCAGTAGTCGGGCCGGACAGGGAGGTCAGCCCCAGCATTTT.

The CDR3 DNA reads TGTGCCATCCGAGACAGGGTCCATGGCTACACCTTC. Amino acids: CAIRDRVHGYTF. The chain employs TRBV24-1 and TRBJ1-2, with TRBD1 matching over 7 bases. The CDR3 totals 12 residues. V dropped 11 bases and J dropped 6; count of bases not matched to a gene: 8. CDR1 and CDR2 from the germline V gene are KGHDR and SFDVKD.

The rearrangement joins TRBV11-2 to TRBJ2-1, with TRBD2 matching 15 bases. Germline CDR1 is SGHAT and CDR2 is FQNNGV. V trimming: 5 bases; J trimming: 4 bases; junction bases outside the gene matches: 3. CDR3 size: 16 residues. Written as DNA, the CDR3 is TGTGCCAGCAGCCCAGGACTAGCGGGGGGGTACAATGAGCAGTTCTTC. Protein sequence: CASSPGLAGGYNEQFF.

This clone appeared a single time. J is TRBJ2-5 and V is TRBV11-1; 12 bases align to TRBD2. V trimming: 0 bases; J trimming: 5 bases; junction bases outside the gene matches: 7. This CDR3 contains 17 residues. The V gene's germline CDR1 is SGHAT and CDR2 FQDESV (reference sequence). CDR3 DNA sequence: TGTGCCAGCAGCTTAGCCTCTAGCGGGAGGGCCTGGGAGACCCAGTACTTC. Translating it yields CASSLASSGRAWETQYF.

The chain joins TRBV5-4 to TRBJ2-1; 10 bases match TRBD1. Germline CDR1 and CDR2: SGHNT and YYREEE (reference sequence). The CDR3 sequence is 14 residues long. The J segment lost 3 bases and the V segment lost 5 bases, leaving 2 bases of the junction unmatched. CDR3 coding DNA: TGTGCCAGCAGGCGGGACAGGGGCTACAATGAGCAGTTCTTC. Residues: CASRRDRGYNEQFF.

The chain joins TRBV5-1 to TRBJ1-1; D is perhaps TRBD1 (5 bases). Trimming pared 5 bases from V and 0 bases from J, leaving 26 bases between. CDR3 length equals 19 residues. Looked up from germline, CDR1 is SGHRS and CDR2 is YFSETQ. CDR3 bases: TGCGCCAGCAGTCCCGGTGAAGTGCAGCAGGGAAGCCTGAACACTGAAGCTTTCTTT. Translating it yields CASSPGEVQQGSLNTEAFF. The whole variable domain, filled in from reference TRBV5-1 and TRBJ1-1, reads KAGVTQTPRYLIKTRGQQVTLSCSPISGHRSVSWYQQTPGQGLQFLFEYFSETQRNKGNFPGRFSGRQFSNSRSEMNVSTLELGDSALYLCASSPGEVQQGSLNTEAFFGQGTRLTVV.

The chain uses TRBV6-5 and TRBJ1-2; no reliable D call. The CDR3 totals 14 residues. Trimming removed 2 bases from V and 2 bases from J, with 9 bases in between. CDR1 MNHEY and CDR2 SVGAGI come from the germline V gene. The DNA of the CDR3 is TGTGCCAGCAGTTACGGGCGGGGAAACTATGGCTACACCTTC. This codes for CASSYGRGNYGYTF.

This sequence joins TRBV7-9 and TRBJ2-5; 9 bases align to TRBD2. Germline values: CDR1 SEHNR, CDR2 FQNEAQ (reference sequence). Losses at the gene ends were 3 bases for V and 3 bases for J; bases not matched to a gene: 8. The CDR3 is made up of 16 amino acids. CDR3 sequence: CASSFPPVAGEETQYF. The CDR3 DNA sequence: TGTGCCAGCAGCTTCCCCCCCGTAGCGGGGGAAGAGACCCAGTACTTC. The full variable domain, in which reference TRBV7-9 and TRBJ2-5 provide the parts outside the CDR3, is DTGVSQNPRHKITKRGQNVTFRCDPISEHNRLYWYRQTLGQGPEFLTYFQNEAQLEKSRLLSDRFSAERPKGSFSTLEIQRTEQGDSAMYLCASSFPPVAGEETQYFGPGTRLLVL.

The V gene is TRBV5-4, the J gene TRBJ2-5; 9 bases are a match to TRBD2. After removal of 1 base from V and 7 bases from J, the junction contained 14 bases not matched to a gene. Germline lookup yields CDR1 SGHNT and CDR2 YYREEE (reference sequence). The CDR3 spans 17 residues. DNA for the CDR3: TGTGCCAGCAGCTTGAGTCTTGTTGCGGGAGGGCATGGGACCCAGTACTTC. Amino acids: CASSLSLVAGGHGTQYF.

This chain connects TRBV15 to TRBJ1-1; D uncertain. Germline assignment: CDR1 LNHNV and CDR2 YYDKDF (reference sequence). Trimming removed 1 base at V and 6 bases at J, with 9 bases between. The CDR3 extends over 13 amino acids. For the CDR3, the DNA is TGTGCCACCAGCAGAGCTAAGATTTCTGAAGCTTTCTTT. Translation gives CATSRAKISEAFF.

The V call is TRBV5-1, the J call TRBJ1-1; the match to TRBD1 covers 7 bases. The ends lost 0 bases at V and 4 bases at J; junction bases unmatched: 6. Looked up from germline, CDR1 is SGHRS and CDR2 is YFSETQ. The CDR3 is 15 amino acids. DNA of the CDR3: TGCGCCAGCAGCTTGGGAGGGGGCAGGGCCACTGAAGCTTTCTTT. Amino acids: CASSLGGGRATEAFF.

The chain carries TRBV7-9 and TRBJ1-4; D is unclear. The ends were cut back, 4 bases at V and 0 bases at J, with 18 bases in the middle. The germline V gene encodes CDR1 SEHNR and CDR2 FQNEAQ (reference sequence). The CDR3 has 18 amino acids. CDR3 sequence (DNA): TGTGCCAGCAGCTCCCCTATTCGCGGGCCTCCAACTAATGAAAAACTGTTTTTT. Translated, it gives CASSSPIRGPPTNEKLFF.

The chain carries TRBV15 and TRBJ2-7, with 7 bases lining up with TRBD1. Germline loops: CDR1 LNHNV, CDR2 YYDKDF (reference sequence). J lost 3 bases, V lost 0 bases, and 2 bases had no gene match. The CDR3 consists of 14 residues. In DNA, the CDR3 is TGTGCCACCAGCAGAGACTGGGACAGCTACGAGCAGTACTTC. Translated: CATSRDWDSYEQYF.

The CDR3 loop is CASSQGLVSYNEQFF. CDR3 nucleotide sequence: TGCGCCAGCAGCCAGGGACTAGTCTCCTACAATGAGCAGTTCTTC. V gene TRBV5-1 combines with J gene TRBJ2-1; 8 bases fit TRBD2. This CDR3 contains 15 residues. V gave up 4 bases and J gave up 0 bases; unmatched junction bases: 3. CDR1 is SGHRS, CDR2 YFSETQ, per germline.

This clone was seen just once. CDR3 in amino acids: CASRLQDTYEQYF. CDR3 DNA sequence: TGTGCCAGCAGGCTACAGGATACCTACGAGCAGTACTTC. This chain joins TRBV7-2 and TRBJ2-7; D is perhaps TRBD1 (5 bases). CDR1 and CDR2 (germline): SGHTA, FQGNSA. Trimming took off 6 bases at V and 2 bases at J, with 11 bases between the two ends. The CDR3 contains 13 residues.

V gene TRBV2 combines with J gene TRBJ2-3; the D is unclear. Germline-derived CDR1 and CDR2 are SNHLY and FYNNEI. Between the trimmed V and J ends, which lost 7 bases and 3 bases, there was a span of 11 bases. The CDR3 is made up of 13 amino acids. The CDR3 spells CASNVRRTDTQYF. CDR3 nucleotide sequence: TGTGCCAGCAACGTCAGGCGTACAGATACGCAGTATTTT.

The sample holds a few counts of this clone. The V and J genes are TRBV6-2 or TRBV6-3 and TRBJ2-7; 10 bases are shared with TRBD2. CDR1 and CDR2 (germline): MNHEY, SVGEGT. V lost 6 bases and J lost 6; bases outside the gene matches: 14. The CDR3 spans 16 residues. DNA for the CDR3: TGTGCCAGCAGCCCCTCAGGGCTAGCGGGAGTTCGCGAGCAGTACTTC. Amino acid sequence: CASSPSGLAGVREQYF.

The chain carries TRBV5-4 and TRBJ2-7, with D possibly TRBD2 on 8 matching bases. V shed 4 bases and J shed 5 bases, with 22 bases lying between them. This CDR3 spans 16 amino acids. Germline-derived CDR1 and CDR2 are SGHNT and YYREEE (reference sequence). CDR3 in amino acids: CASSGGTRGLEDEQYF. CDR3 sequence (DNA): TGTGCCAGCAGCGGGGGGACTAGGGGGCTTGAGGACGAGCAGTACTTC.

This clone showed up just a few times. The V and J genes are TRBV5-1 and TRBJ2-1; TRBD1 might be the D (6 bases). The germline gives CDR1 SGHRS, CDR2 YFSETQ. Trimming left V 0 bases short and J 8 bases short, with 15 bases between. The CDR3 contains 15 residues. CDR3 DNA: TGCGCCAGCAGCTTGGAGGCAGGGGCTTGGGATGAGCAGTTCTTC. Protein sequence: CASSLEAGAWDEQFF.

The chain employs TRBV21-1 and TRBJ2-1; the table's D call, TRBD2, has no DNA check behind it. TRBV21-1 represents a pseudogene. The CDR3 consists of 18 residues. The CDR3 DNA is TGTGCCAGCAGCAAAAGGGGGGGCAGGGGTAGCTCCTACAATGAGCAGTTCTTC. This gives the protein CASSKRGGRGSSYNEQFF.

The chain links TRBV19 to TRBJ2-2; 15 bases are a match to TRBD2. Germline lookup yields CDR1 LNHDA and CDR2 SQIVND (reference sequence). This CDR3 is 20 amino acids long. Germline trimming cut 4 bases from V and 0 bases from J; bases unmatched to any gene: 9. The CDR3, as DNA: TGTGCCAGTAGTACCTTCGGGACTAGCGGGAGGATTACGAACACCGGGGAGCTGTTTTTT. Amino acids: CASSTFGTSGRITNTGELFF.

CDR3 amino acids: CASSTRQALHQPQHF. The CDR3 nucleotides are TGTGCCAGTAGTACCCGACAGGCCTTGCATCAGCCCCAGCATTTT. The chain employs TRBV19 and TRBJ1-5; tentative D call: TRBD1 (6 bases). The V and J ends lost 4 bases and 5 bases respectively, with 15 bases between them. CDR3 length: 15 residues. Germline-derived CDR1 and CDR2 are LNHDA and SQIVND (reference sequence). The variable domain in full, completed from reference TRBV19 and TRBJ1-5, reads DGGITQSPKYLFRKEGQNVTLSCEQNLNHDAMYWYRQDPGQGLRLIYYSQIVNDFQKGDIAEGYSVSREKKESFPLTVTSAQKNPTAFYLCASSTRQALHQPQHFGDGTRLSIL.

This chain connects TRBV6-5 to TRBJ1-5; 7 bases are shared with TRBD1. V lost 7 bases to trimming and J lost 6 bases; unmatched junction nucleotides: 12. The CDR3 consists of 15 residues. In germline, CDR1 is MNHEY, CDR2 SVGAGI. This chain's CDR3 is CASKGSGGSSQPQHF. DNA of the CDR3: TGTGCCAGCAAAGGGTCAGGGGGAAGTTCTCAGCCCCAGCATTTT.